Each of the 29 T cell receptor beta chains below was sequenced from the same sample in a study of CXCR3-negative and CXCR3-positive naive CD8 T cells. Findings of the study overall: More hydrophobic TRB CDR3s were found in CXCR3-positive naive cells than in CXCR3-negative naive cells.

No antigen has been identified for these receptors. The libraries of TRB cDNA were prepared using 5' RACE with UMI labels. TCRdb reprocessed the 5' RACE reads, keeping one entry per CDR3 protein, no DNA. Found here are around 110,000 distinct CDR3 sequences; the top ten clones hold approximately 0.38%. Sequencing input: naive CXCR3+ CD8+ T cells from blood. Subset reported: CD45RO-CCR7+CD27+CD95- naive CD8+ T cells expressing CXCR3 (TNR3+). The receptors derive from a human donor in good health. Some clones in this sample may be carry-over from other donors' samples.

The CDR3 here is CSAAQAGDPHYEQFF. The chain recombines TRBV20-1 with TRBJ2-1; no DNA is available, so the TRBD2 call from TCRdb remains unchecked. CDR3 length equals 15 residues. CDR1 is DFQATT and CDR2 is SNEGSKA in the germline V gene (reference sequence).

The rearrangement joins TRBV5-5 to TRBJ2-1; TCRdb picks TRBD1, but there is no DNA to check that call. CDR1 and CDR2 (germline): SGHKS, YYEKEE (reference sequence). The CDR3 contains 18 residues. The CDR3 sequence: CASSSPRDRGRGYNEQFF.

This chain joins TRBV7-2 and TRBJ2-5; TCRdb's D call of TRBD1 is untestable without DNA. Germline V CDR1 and CDR2: SGHTA, FQGNSA. The CDR3 covers 14 residues. Here the CDR3 reads CASSWAGTQETQYF.

The CDR3 loop reads CASSFVAAEETQYF. This sequence joins TRBV12-3 or TRBV12-4 and TRBJ2-5. The CDR3 has 14 amino acids.

The rearrangement uses TRBV11-2 and TRBJ2-1; TCRdb returns TRBD2, unconfirmable since there is no DNA. CDR1 SGHAT and CDR2 FQNNGV come from the germline V gene. This CDR3 is 14 amino acids long. The CDR3 spells CASSLVRRGNEQFF.

The chain couples TRBV23-1 to TRBJ1-2; TCRdb lists TRBD1, though no DNA is available to test this call. TRBV23-1 is treated as an ORF (open reading frame) with a function not yet certain. The CDR3 sequence is 15 residues long. CDR3 amino acids: CASSQFRGGYYGYTF.

This chain links TRBV5-4 with TRBJ1-5. This CDR3 is built from 12 residues. Per the germline V gene, CDR1 is SGHNT and CDR2 is YYREEE (reference sequence). This CDR3 reads CASSGEGQPQHF. Drawing the rest from reference TRBV5-4 and TRBJ1-5, the complete variable domain is ETGVTQSPTHLIKTRGQQVTLRCSSQSGHNTVSWYQQALGQGPQFIFQYYREEENGRGNFPPRFSGLQFPNYSSELNVNALELDDSALYLCASSGEGQPQHFGDGTRLSIL.

The chain recombines TRBV29-1 with TRBJ1-1; TCRdb's D call of TRBD1 is untestable without DNA. The length of the CDR3 is 13 residues. CDR1 is SQVTM and CDR2 is ANQGSEA in the germline V gene. The CDR3 sequence: CSVPRTENTEAFF.

The rearrangement uses TRBV4-1 and TRBJ2-1; the TRBD1 assignment by TCRdb is unverifiable without DNA. Germline V gene lookup returns CDR1 MGHRA and CDR2 YSYEKL. The CDR3 consists of 13 residues. The CDR3 spells CASSATGYNEQFF.

The chain's CDR3 is CASSNSGGANTGELFF. The gene calls are TRBV21-1 and TRBJ2-2; lacking DNA, the TRBD1 call made by TCRdb goes unchecked. TRBV21-1 is noted as a pseudogene. The CDR3 spans 16 residues.

The chain joins TRBV7-9 to TRBJ2-6; without DNA, the TCRdb call of TRBD1 cannot be checked. Germline V lookup: CDR1 SEHNR, CDR2 FQNEAQ (reference sequence). CDR3 length: 18 amino acids. The CDR3 sequence is CASSTPGQGVYGANVLTF.

The genes are TRBV13 and TRBJ2-1. The CDR3 spans 13 residues. CDR1 is PRHDT and CDR2 is FYEKMQ in the germline V gene (reference sequence). The CDR3 sequence is CASSLGQDNEQFF.

The rearrangement uses TRBV7-6 and TRBJ1-4; TCRdb proposes TRBD1, but this gene call is untestable without DNA. Per the germline V gene, CDR1 is SGHVS and CDR2 is FNYEAQ. CDR3 size: 14 residues. This CDR3 is CASSPPGTPGKLFF.

J is TRBJ1-1 and V is TRBV3-1. This CDR3 contains 15 residues. Germline loops: CDR1 LGHDT, CDR2 YNNKEL (reference sequence). The CDR3: CASSRLTDNLRKAFF. The full variable domain, with the rest looked up from reference TRBV3-1 and TRBJ1-1, is DTAVSQTPKYLVTQMGNDKSIKCEQNLGHDTMYWYKQDSKKFLKIMFSYNNKELIINETVPNRFSPKSPDKAHLNLHINSLELGDSAVYFCASSRLTDNLRKAFFGQGTRLTVV.

CDR3: CASSPDRGQETQYF. The chain uses TRBV27 and TRBJ2-5; the D call of TRBD1 rests on TCRdb alone, since no DNA is present to check it. Germline V gene data show CDR1 as MNHEY and CDR2 as SMNVEV (reference sequence). CDR3 length: 14 amino acids.

The CDR3: CASSLAPGLNTDTQYF. This chain links TRBV7-6 with TRBJ2-3; with no DNA, the TCRdb D assignment of TRBD2 cannot be verified. This CDR3 is built from 16 residues. CDR1 and CDR2 from the germline V gene are SGHVS and FNYEAQ.

This sequence joins TRBV12-3 or TRBV12-4 and TRBJ2-2; checking the TCRdb D call of TRBD1 is not possible without DNA. The CDR3 is made up of 15 amino acids. The chain's CDR3 is CASSHSTGFTGELFF.

The gene calls are TRBV7-9 and TRBJ2-7. Germline CDR1 reads SEHNR; CDR2 reads FQNEAQ (reference sequence). The CDR3 extends over 13 amino acids. CDR3 loop: CASSFRPEEEQYF.

The chain employs TRBV7-9 and TRBJ1-1. The CDR3 length is 16 residues. The V gene's germline CDR1 is SEHNR and CDR2 FQNEAQ (reference sequence). CDR3 sequence: CASSLAGGREKTEAFF.

V is TRBV20-1 and J is TRBJ1-1; the TCRdb D gene call, TRBD1, has no DNA to confirm it. Germline V CDR1 and CDR2: DFQATT, SNEGSKA (reference sequence). CDR3 length equals 14 residues. The CDR3 reads CSASKQGESTEAFF.

The rearrangement links TRBV30 to TRBJ1-2. The CDR3 length is 11 residues. Looked up from germline, CDR1 is GTSNPN and CDR2 is SVGIG (reference sequence). The CDR3 loop reads CAWSVGYGYTF.

The chain employs TRBV19 and TRBJ2-1. The CDR3 loop spans 13 amino acids. Germline assignment: CDR1 LNHDA and CDR2 SQIVND (reference sequence). The CDR3 is CASSMRKYNEQFF. The variable domain in full, completed from reference TRBV19 and TRBJ2-1, reads DGGITQSPKYLFRKEGQNVTLSCEQNLNHDAMYWYRQDPGQGLRLIYYSQIVNDFQKGDIAEGYSVSREKKESFPLTVTSAQKNPTAFYLCASSMRKYNEQFFGPGTRLTVL.

This sequence joins TRBV11-2 and TRBJ2-3; TCRdb names TRBD2, which stays unverified in the absence of DNA. The CDR3 length is 16 residues. CDR1 and CDR2 from the germline V gene are SGHAT and FQNNGV. CDR3 amino acids: CASSLVPIAGTDTQYF.

The genes are TRBV7-8 and TRBJ2-1. The CDR3 covers 12 residues. CDR1 is SGHVS and CDR2 is FQNEAQ in the germline V gene. The CDR3 sequence is CASSSYTNEQFF.

The chain recombines TRBV7-9 with TRBJ2-1. Germline-derived CDR1 and CDR2 are SEHNR and FQNEAQ (reference sequence). This CDR3 spans 15 amino acids. This CDR3 is CASSSTDIRANEQFF. The full variable domain, completed using reference TRBV7-9 and TRBJ2-1, is DTGVSQNPRHKITKRGQNVTFRCDPISEHNRLYWYRQTLGQGPEFLTYFQNEAQLEKSRLLSDRFSAERPKGSFSTLEIQRTEQGDSAMYLCASSSTDIRANEQFFGPGTRLTVL.

The chain employs TRBV6-5 and TRBJ2-3. Looked up from germline, CDR1 is MNHEY and CDR2 is SVGAGI. The CDR3 spans 15 residues. The CDR3 is CASSYLRSSTDTQYF.

The V call is TRBV2, the J call TRBJ2-3; as DNA is missing, the TRBD2 call by TCRdb cannot be tested. The length of the CDR3 is 14 residues. CDR1 is SNHLY and CDR2 is FYNNEI in the germline V gene. CDR3 sequence reads: CASTGGGGEDTQYF. Filled out from reference TRBV2 and TRBJ2-3, the complete variable domain reads EPEVTQTPSHQVTQMGQEVILRCVPISNHLYFYWYRQILGQKVEFLVSFYNNEISEKSEIFDDQFSVERPDGSNFTLKIRSTKLEDSAMYFCASTGGGGEDTQYFGPGTRLTVL.

J is TRBJ2-7 and V is TRBV7-2; TCRdb designates TRBD2, a call that cannot be tested without DNA. Germline V gene data show CDR1 as SGHTA and CDR2 as FQGNSA. CDR3 length equals 14 residues. The chain's CDR3 is CASSLDGGNYEQYF.

CDR3 amino acids: CASSGQGADTQYF. The V gene is TRBV9, the J gene TRBJ2-3; TCRdb outputs TRBD1, but without DNA this stays unchecked. This CDR3 contains 13 residues. Germline assignment: CDR1 SGDLS and CDR2 YYNGEE.